This entry lists 25 T cell receptor beta chains sequenced from one sample in a study of blood T cell repertoires in COVID-19. Using immunoSEQ multiplex PCR, the repertoire was profiled, and TCRdb retains in-frame clones only, with some absent. The sample lists some 220,000 clones; 82% were seen once. The sample consisted of peripheral blood. The source is a woman in her seventies with COVID-19, enrolled during active disease.

Comment on this clone: One junction end disagrees with the germline gene, perhaps due to a read error. The chain couples TRBV6-5 to TRBJ2-1, with 11 bases lining up with TRBD2. Germline V gives CDR1 MNHEY, CDR2 SVGAGI. This CDR3 spans 16 amino acids. CDR3 sequence (DNA): TGTGCCAGCAGTTACTCTAGCGGGAGGGCCTATAATGAGCAGTTCTTC. This codes for CASSYSSGRAYNEQFF.

About this clone: Additional DNA sequences in this sample encode the identical CDR3. The chain employs TRBV27 and TRBJ1-1; no definite D call. The germline V gene encodes CDR1 MNHEY and CDR2 SMNVEV (reference sequence). Trimming took off 0 bases at V and 8 bases at J, with 10 bases between the two ends. The CDR3 spans 13 residues. The CDR3 bases are TGTGCCAGCAGTTTATCCGGGAGGGCGGAAGCTTTCTTT. Its translation: CASSLSGRAEAFF.

The chain links TRBV7-2 to TRBJ2-7, with 11 bases matching TRBD2. This CDR3 has 17 residues. The ends lost 1 base at V and 1 base at J; junction bases unmatched: 6. CDR1 is SGHTA and CDR2 is FQGNSA in the germline V gene. The CDR3 nucleotides read TGTGCCAGCAGCTTAGTGGCCGGGACTAGCGGATCCTACGAGCAGTACTTC. Translating gives CASSLVAGTSGSYEQYF.

V gene TRBV15 combines with J gene TRBJ2-2, with D unresolved. Trimming took 1 base from V and 7 from J, leaving 13 bases between them. CDR3 length: 15 amino acids. The germline CDR1 and CDR2 sequences are LNHNV and YYDKDF (reference sequence). The CDR3 protein is CATSRANRVGGELFF. In DNA, the CDR3 is TGTGCCACCAGCAGAGCGAATCGGGTGGGCGGGGAGCTGTTTTTT.

The chain combines TRBV27 with TRBJ2-7, with a possible D match to TRBD2 (6 bases). V was clipped by 10 bases and J by 3 bases, with 16 bases between them. The CDR3 sequence is 13 residues long. CDR1 is MNHEY, CDR2 SMNVEV, per germline (reference sequence). CDR3 nucleotides: TGTGCCACCGGGACTCAGCCGCTCTACGAGCAGTACTTC. Residues: CATGTQPLYEQYF.

In the case of this clone: Within the sample, other DNA sequences also encode this same CDR3. The chain recombines TRBV19 with TRBJ1-5; TRBD1 matches 9 bases. The V segment lost 4 bases and the J segment 4 bases; nucleotides outside the gene matches: 2. Per germline, CDR1 LNHDA and CDR2 SQIVND (reference sequence). The CDR3 is 14 amino acids. For the CDR3, the DNA is TGTGCCAGTAGTAAGGGACAGGGTAATCAGCCCCAGCATTTT. Translation gives CASSKGQGNQPQHF. Together with reference TRBV19 and TRBJ1-5, the CDR3 gives the full variable domain: DGGITQSPKYLFRKEGQNVTLSCEQNLNHDAMYWYRQDPGQGLRLIYYSQIVNDFQKGDIAEGYSVSREKKESFPLTVTSAQKNPTAFYLCASSKGQGNQPQHFGDGTRLSIL.

The chain employs TRBV28 and TRBJ1-1, with D hard to call. In germline, CDR1 is MDHEN, CDR2 SYDVKM. The V and J ends lost 3 bases and 8 bases respectively, with 19 bases between them. CDR3 length equals 15 residues. The CDR3: CASSLSIQVSREAFF. The CDR3 bases are TGTGCCAGCAGTTTGTCTATCCAAGTAAGCAGGGAAGCTTTCTTT.

The V call is TRBV19, the J call TRBJ2-7; 12 bases fit TRBD1. V lost 10 bases, J lost 7 bases, and 8 bases stayed unmatched. Germline CDR1 is LNHDA and CDR2 is SQIVND (reference sequence). The CDR3 extends over 13 amino acids. This CDR3 is CATRDRGPVEQYF. CDR3 nucleotide sequence: TGTGCCACCCGGGACAGGGGGCCGGTAGAGCAGTACTTC.

V is TRBV4-2 and J is TRBJ2-7, with TRBD1 identical over 7 bases. The germline V gene encodes CDR1 LGHNA and CDR2 YNFKEQ. The CDR3 totals 15 residues. The V gene end was trimmed by 4 bases and the J gene end by 2 bases; junction bases not matched to a gene: 8. CDR3 coding DNA: TGTGCCAGCAGCCGAAGCCGGGACAGTCCCTACGAGCAGTACTTC. This codes for CASSRSRDSPYEQYF.

The chain uses TRBV10-2 and TRBJ2-4; 8 positions agree with TRBD1. The length of the CDR3 is 15 residues. Germline CDR1 is WSHSY and CDR2 is SAAADI. V gave up 10 bases and J gave up 0 bases; unmatched junction bases: 8. The CDR3 region is CATEDRGIAKNIQYF. As DNA, the CDR3 is TGCGCCACCGAAGACAGGGGTATAGCCAAAAACATTCAGTACTTC.

The genes are TRBV7-2 and TRBJ1-4; D is possibly TRBD1 (5 bases). V was shortened by 3 bases and J by 3 bases, with 11 bases between the two germline ends. From germline, CDR1 is SGHTA and CDR2 FQGNSA. The CDR3 runs to 15 residues. CDR3 protein: CASSFSRVANEKLFF. The CDR3 nucleotides read TGTGCCAGCAGCTTCTCCAGGGTAGCTAATGAAAAACTGTTTTTT.

This clone was seen a single time. V usage is TRBV10-2 and J usage is TRBJ2-4; 15 bases are a match to TRBD2. With 8 bases clipped from V and 8 bases from J, the junction kept 10 bases outside the gene matches. The CDR3 length is 16 residues. Germline CDR1 and CDR2: WSHSY and SAAADI. As DNA, the CDR3 is TGCGCCAGCTCCACCACCGGGACTAGCGGGAGGTACATTCAGTACTTC. Residues: CASSTTGTSGRYIQYF.

V and J are TRBV30 and TRBJ1-1; D gene uncertain. The CDR3 sequence is 10 residues long. Trimming removed 0 bases from V and 13 bases from J, with 9 bases in between. CDR1 GTSNPN and CDR2 SVGIG come from the germline V gene (reference sequence). CDR3 in DNA: TGTGCCTGGAGTGTAATAGAGGATTTCTTT. Its translation is CAWSVIEDFF.

The chain's CDR3 is CASRTWDRVTEAFF. The CDR3 region has the DNA TGTGCCAGCAGAACGTGGGACAGGGTCACTGAAGCTTTCTTT. The chain links TRBV28 to TRBJ1-1, with 9 bases identical to TRBD1. V dropped 6 bases and J dropped 4; count of bases not matched to a gene: 6. Germline V CDR1 and CDR2: MDHEN, SYDVKM. The CDR3 contains 14 residues.

There are a few counts of this clone. This chain connects TRBV3-1 (or the pseudogene TRBV3-2) to TRBJ1-2, with 7 positions matching TRBD1. Trimming removed 5 bases from V and 0 bases from J; junction bases left unmatched: 6. The CDR3 sequence is 15 residues long. Germline values: CDR1 LGHDT, CDR2 YNNKEL (reference sequence). CDR3 coding DNA: TGTGCCAGCAGCGCCACCGGGACAGCTAACTATGGCTACACCTTC. Translated: CASSATGTANYGYTF.

This clone appeared a single time. The chain combines TRBV20-1 with TRBJ2-7; TRBD2 might be the D (5 bases). Germline CDR1 reads DFQATT; CDR2 reads SNEGSKA (reference sequence). The V and J ends lost 7 bases and 3 bases respectively, with 10 bases between them. The CDR3 sequence is 11 residues long. In DNA form, the CDR3 reads TGCAGTGTAAAGGGAGACTACGAGCAGTACTTC. It encodes CSVKGDYEQYF.

The rearrangement uses TRBV28 and TRBJ1-5, with a possible D match to TRBD1 (5 bases). In germline, CDR1 is MDHEN, CDR2 SYDVKM. V lost 6 bases, J lost 0 bases, and 15 bases lay in between. The CDR3 is 16 residues long. CDR3 nucleotide sequence: TGTGCCAGCAGCGATATGGGGGGTTATAGCAATCAGCCCCAGCATTTT. Its translation: CASSDMGGYSNQPQHF.

Here the CDR3 DNA reads TGTGCCAGCAACGACAGGGTTCGGGCTGAAGCTTTCTTT. Amino acid sequence: CASNDRVRAEAFF. The chain is built from TRBV6-5 and TRBJ1-1; 7 bases map to TRBD1. Germline CDR1 is MNHEY and CDR2 is SVGAGI. V lost 7 bases and J lost 6; bases outside the gene matches: 8. This CDR3 has 13 residues.

This clone was counted once. V is TRBV28 and J is TRBJ2-7, with 9 bases that match TRBD1. J lost 2 bases, V lost 5 bases, and 7 bases had no gene match. CDR3 length: 15 residues. From germline, CDR1 is MDHEN and CDR2 SYDVKM. The CDR3 reads CASSPPTGGPYEQYF. CDR3 nucleotide sequence: TGTGCCAGCAGTCCGCCGACAGGGGGGCCCTACGAGCAGTACTTC.

This clone was detected only a few times. The V gene is TRBV6-1, the J gene TRBJ1-6, with TRBD1 matching 9 bases. V was pared by 3 bases and J by 7 bases, with 7 bases of the junction left unmatched. Germline-derived CDR1 and CDR2 are MNHNS and SASEGT. The CDR3 is made up of 16 amino acids. The CDR3 here is CASSDGRTGENSPLHF. CDR3 coding DNA: TGTGCCAGCAGTGATGGACGGACAGGGGAGAATTCACCCCTCCACTTT.

The V and J genes are TRBV7-2 and TRBJ2-2, with 10 bases lining up with TRBD2. This CDR3 spans 16 amino acids. With V trimmed by 3 bases and J by 7 bases, 8 bases remained unmatched. From germline, CDR1 is SGHTA and CDR2 FQGNSA. The CDR3 here is CASSFGLAGAGGELFF. As DNA, the CDR3 is TGTGCCAGCAGCTTTGGGCTAGCGGGAGCCGGCGGGGAGCTGTTTTTT.

In nucleotides, the CDR3 is TGTGCCAGCAGACCCAGGGGGCTGGCTAATGAAAAACTGTTTTTT. It encodes CASRPRGLANEKLFF. This chain uses TRBV2 with TRBJ1-4; TRBD1 matches 8 bases. Trimming took 6 bases from V and 3 from J; bases not matched to a gene: 6. Germline CDR1 is SNHLY and CDR2 is FYNNEI. The CDR3 length is 15 residues.

The chain uses TRBV4-3 and TRBJ2-3; 8 bases map to TRBD2. The V and J ends lost 3 bases and 4 bases, in that order; junction bases with no gene match: 9. CDR1 and CDR2 from the germline V gene are LGHNA and YSLEER. The length of the CDR3 is 16 residues. The CDR3 nucleotides are TGCGCCAGCAGCCAGGGCCCAGCGGGAGCATCAGATACGCAGTATTTT. It is translated as CASSQGPAGASDTQYF.

As to this clone: Different DNA sequences within this sample yield the same CDR3. The chain joins TRBV5-4 to TRBJ2-7; D is perhaps TRBD2 (6 bases). The CDR3 contains 15 residues. CDR1 and CDR2 from the germline V gene are SGHNT and YYREEE (reference sequence). Trimming shortened V by 2 bases and J by 1 base, and 13 bases separated the two germline ends. As DNA, the CDR3 is TGTGCCAGCAGCTTATCCGGGACTGGATCCTACGAGCAGTACTTC. It codes for CASSLSGTGSYEQYF.

The chain links TRBV19 to TRBJ2-7; 10 nucleotides match TRBD2. CDR3 length equals 14 residues. CDR1 is LNHDA, CDR2 SQIVND, per germline (reference sequence). V dropped 6 bases and J dropped 5; count of bases not matched to a gene: 7. CDR3 loop: CASSPLAGTNEQYF. CDR3 coding DNA: TGTGCCAGTAGCCCACTAGCGGGGACTAACGAGCAGTACTTC.